The entry below gives a single T cell receptor (beta chain) sequence along with its context. Its binding antigen is unknown. No per-base quality is available; no much larger clone lies one base away. In the paper's terms, the treatment or condition label means: approximately 10-day PBMC culture with coronavirus spike peptide pools or control peptides (ViraFEST assay). The ViraFEST assay, used in the study, expanded antigen-specific T cells with peptide pools and then identified the expanded clonotypes through TCR sequencing. The convalescent patients' positive SARS-CoV-2 PCR tests fell between March and December 2020, which was before the Alpha, Beta and Delta variants emerged in the United States. Each well held 2.1 million or so PBMCs cultured in IMDM containing about 5% human AB serum and roughly 10 IU/ml IL-2, with roughly 9.2 ug/ml peptide pools added. Half of the culture medium was replaced with fresh IL-2-containing medium on days 3 and 7. CD4+ T cells were isolated after approximately ten days of culture through negative selection using the EasySep CD4+ T cell isolation kit. PBMCs were separated from whole blood using Ficoll-Paque Plus gradient centrifugation and then either used fresh or cryopreserved at -140C. Triplicate wells were generally used for each culture condition.

The data derive from a study of vaccination and CD4 T cells after COVID-19 (dated by TCRdb to between 2020 and 2023). Broadly, across the study: Convalescent patients had a positive SARS-CoV-2 result on nasal swab PCR, and of these patients, nine had mild disease and one had severe disease. In the convalescent cohort there were six males and four females, among whom were two Hispanic individuals, seven Caucasians, two Asians and one multiracial person. Participants received two doses of either the Pfizer-BioNTech BNT162b2 vaccine (n=8) or the Moderna mRNA-1273 vaccine (n=2). Post-COVID blood samples were collected from convalescent patients a median of roughly 100 days after diagnosis, with a range of about 30 to 170 days. Post-vaccine blood samples were obtained a median of approximately 74 days after the second vaccine dose, with a range of roughly 12 to 250 days. Culture stimuli were overlapping spike peptide pools from SARS-CoV-2 and from the common cold coronaviruses HCoV-NL63, HCoV-OC43 and HCoV-229E. Control cultures received a CEFX viral epitope pool as the positive control, an HIV-1 Nef peptide pool as the negative control, or no peptide. In around 10 COVID-19 convalescent patients and a handful of infection-naive healthy vaccine recipients, researchers compared the spike-specific CD4+ TCR repertoire from before mRNA vaccination with the repertoire from after. Paper-wide results and their limitations: The median number of SARS-CoV-2-reactive clonotypes rose from 20 to 25 after infection to some 40 after vaccination, but the change was not significant. Among convalescent patients, a median around 83% of the SARS-CoV-2-reactive clones seen after vaccination appeared only after vaccination, which suggests priming specific to the vaccine. The study included relatively few convalescent patients and did not analyze early timepoints after natural infection. Of the vaccine-specific clones in convalescent patients, 304 of 307, or nearly all, reacted only to SARS-CoV-2 spike and did not cross-react with common cold coronaviruses.

Receptor amplification or capture employed PCR. DNA from cultured CD4+ T cells was subjected to TCR sequencing with the Oncomine TCR Beta short-read assay at the Johns Hopkins FTIC core. The QIAamp micro DNA kit was used to extract genomic DNA from the cultured CD4+ T cells. Oncomine TCR Beta libraries from cultured CD4+ T cells were pooled with unique dual indexes and sequenced on an Illumina iSeq 100. Under the source paper's analysis protocol: Non-productive sequences were removed, and CDR3s not starting with C, not ending with F or W, or shorter than 7 amino acids were discarded. Antigen-specific clonotypes were identified with the MANAFEST web application by comparing peptide-stimulated wells with reference and other culture wells. Positive clones required FDR below 0.05, an odds ratio above 5, and productive frequency above 0.1% in at least two of three replicate wells. A clonotype counted as cross-reactive if it showed significant expansion both in the SARS-CoV-2 spike wells and in at least one common cold coronavirus spike condition. Levenshtein distances (stringdist) and unrooted phylogenetic trees (ape) in R version 3.6.1 were used to assess CDR3 homology. The public reads were reanalyzed by TCRdb: fastp trimming at Q25, MiXCR alignment, in-frame beta chains only. Rows are unified per CDR3 protein, each entry keeping the most common DNA and genes. In this record, the V and J calls reflect TCRdb's handling and not the investigators' own analysis. Counted in this sample were about 12,000 distinct CDR3 sequences; 45% to 50% of them appeared once. The ten largest clones capture about 16% of the sample.

The sample was CD4+ T cells from blood, cultured in vitro. This clonotype was sampled from a human donor who had recovered from COVID-19.

The CDR3 region has the sequence CASSPDTRATGELFF. The base sequence is TGCGCCAGCAGCCCGGACACTAGGGCCACCGGGGAGCTGTTTTTT. The rearranged chain carries TRBV5-1 and TRBJ2-2; the D call is possibly TRBD1 or TRBD2, each sharing 5 bases. Its CDR3 holds 15 amino acids, cysteine through phenylalanine. Just the 45-base CDR3 DNA is kept, in frame starting at base 1. CDR1 and CDR2 (SGHRS, YFSETQ) derive from the germline V gene. V lost 4 bases and J lost 4 bases; the stretch between them is 14 bases long.